Following are 22 T cell receptor beta chains from one sample sequenced in a study of yellow fever vaccine responses in identical twins. TCRdb analysed the RT-PCR reads with MiXCR anew, one entry per CDR3 protein. The repertoire holds about 20,000 distinct CDR3 sequences, over 65% seen once, with about 2.5% in the top ten. Sequencing used T cells from blood (PBMCs), unsorted or a sorted subset (not recorded which), obtained before or after yellow fever vaccination (not recorded which). Receptors originate from a woman younger than 35 who received the yellow fever vaccine.

V usage is TRBV20-1 and J usage is TRBJ2-5; possible D gene TRBD2, 6 bases. The CDR3 loop spans 13 amino acids. Per germline, CDR1 DFQATT and CDR2 SNEGSKA (reference sequence). With 2 bases removed from V and 1 base from J, the gap between germline ends came to 8 bases. As DNA, the CDR3 is TGCAGTGCTAGATTCGGGGGCCAAGAGACCCAGTACTTC. It codes for CSARFGGQETQYF.

The V call is TRBV29-1, the J call TRBJ2-5; D ambiguous. Trimming removed 4 bases from V and 3 bases from J, with 3 bases in between. Germline CDR1 reads SQVTM; CDR2 reads ANQGSEA. This CDR3 spans 10 amino acids. Here the CDR3 reads CSVGEETQYF. The DNA for the CDR3 is TGCAGCGTTGGAGAAGAGACCCAGTACTTC.

This clonotype was detected only once. This chain links TRBV11-1 with TRBJ1-4; D is ambiguous. Trimming removed 3 bases from V and 7 bases from J, with 12 bases in between. The germline V gene has CDR1 SGHAT and CDR2 FQDESV (reference sequence). The CDR3 consists of 14 residues. The CDR3 coding sequence is TGTGCCAGCAGCTTCAGCGGAGGCGGTGAAAAACTGTTTTTT. Translation gives CASSFSGGGEKLFF.

V usage is TRBV4-2 and J usage is TRBJ1-1; D call uncertain. Deletions cut 8 bases from V and 1 base from J, with 11 bases between. There are 13 residues in the CDR3. Germline V gene sequence: CDR1 LGHNA, CDR2 YNFKEQ. The CDR3 protein is CASHQDSNTEAFF. The CDR3 DNA reads TGTGCCAGCCACCAAGACTCGAACACTGAAGCTTTCTTT.

V and J are TRBV6-5 and TRBJ1-1; TRBD1 might be the D (6 bases). Per germline, CDR1 MNHEY and CDR2 SVGAGI. V was pared by 0 bases and J by 5 bases, with 10 bases between. This CDR3 region has 14 residues. The chain's CDR3 is CASSYSGGWTEAFF. CDR3 nucleotide sequence: TGTGCCAGCAGTTACTCAGGGGGTTGGACTGAAGCTTTCTTT.

The CDR3 sequence: CSAKAYPEAFF. As DNA, the CDR3 is TGCAGTGCTAAGGCGTATCCTGAAGCTTTCTTT. The chain uses TRBV20-1 and TRBJ1-1; no definite D call. Germline V gives CDR1 DFQATT, CDR2 SNEGSKA (reference sequence). The CDR3 is made up of 11 amino acids. Trimming shortened V by 4 bases and J by 6 bases, and 9 bases separated the two germline ends.

This clonotype was counted only a few times. The gene calls are TRBV2 and TRBJ2-7, with 7 bases identical to TRBD2. The germline V gene has CDR1 SNHLY and CDR2 FYNNEI. Losses at the gene ends were 3 bases for V and 4 bases for J; bases not matched to a gene: 6. The CDR3 is 14 amino acids. The CDR3 loop reads CASSDPSGVYEQYF. Here the CDR3 DNA reads TGTGCCAGCAGTGACCCTAGCGGAGTTTACGAGCAGTACTTC.

The chain is built from TRBV13 and TRBJ2-3; either TRBD1 or TRBD2 may supply D (5 bases each). Germline CDR1 is PRHDT and CDR2 is FYEKMQ (reference sequence). This CDR3 is 16 amino acids long. V shed 5 bases and J shed 1 base, with 16 bases lying between them. The CDR3 DNA is TGTGCCAGCAGCCATAGTTCGGGGCATGGCACAGATACGCAGTATTTT. Translation: CASSHSSGHGTDTQYF.

This clonotype was seen more than once but under ten times. The chain has TRBV4-1 and TRBJ2-5; tentative D call: TRBD2 (6 bases). CDR1 and CDR2 (germline): MGHRA, YSYEKL. CDR3 size: 17 residues. The V end lost 1 base, the J end lost 2 bases, and 17 bases lay between the germline ends. CDR3 region: CASSQVWREVAQETQYF. CDR3 nucleotide sequence: TGCGCCAGCAGCCAAGTGTGGCGGGAAGTGGCACAAGAGACCCAGTACTTC.

The CDR3 sequence is CASSQAPLGGQRVGNEQFF. CDR3 bases: TGCGCCAGCAGCCAAGCACCTCTCGGGGGACAGAGAGTTGGCAATGAGCAGTTCTTC. The V and J genes are TRBV4-3 and TRBJ2-1; a weak D match, TRBD1 (7 bases). CDR1 is LGHNA, CDR2 YSLEER, per germline. The CDR3 loop spans 19 amino acids. V was pared by 1 base and J by 6 bases, with 25 bases between.

The chain uses TRBV6-1 and TRBJ2-3, with 11 bases aligning to TRBD1. Germline trimming cut 4 bases from V and 2 bases from J; bases unmatched to any gene: 2. Germline V CDR1 and CDR2: MNHNS, SASEGT. The CDR3 loop spans 15 amino acids. The CDR3 DNA sequence: TGTGCCAGCAGTGCGGGACAGGGGGACACAGATACGCAGTATTTT. Translation: CASSAGQGDTDTQYF.

The chain employs TRBV15 and TRBJ1-5, with TRBD1 identical over 8 bases. The CDR3 consists of 14 residues. Unmatched junction bases numbered 5, after V lost 5 bases and J lost 5 bases. CDR1 is LNHNV, CDR2 YYDKDF, per germline (reference sequence). The CDR3 sequence: CATSETGGYQPQHF. The CDR3 DNA reads as TGTGCCACCAGCGAAACAGGGGGATATCAGCCCCAGCATTTT.

This clonotype was detected a few times. V usage is TRBV11-2 and J usage is TRBJ1-1, with no clear D. Germline loops: CDR1 SGHAT, CDR2 FQNNGV. This CDR3 is 13 amino acids long. Trimming took 4 bases from V and 4 from J, leaving 10 bases between them. As DNA, the CDR3 is TGTGCCAGCAGCTGGGGATCAGCCACTGAAGCTTTCTTT. Amino acid sequence: CASSWGSATEAFF.

The chain combines TRBV21-1 with TRBJ2-1; the table's D gene call, TRBD2, was not cross checked with the DNA. TRBV21-1 is assigned pseudogene status. The CDR3 spans 16 residues. The CDR3 loop is CASSTGTSGTYNEQFF. CDR3 sequence (DNA): TGTGCCAGCAGCACCGGGACTAGCGGGACCTACAATGAGCAGTTCTTC.

This chain connects TRBV5-6 to TRBJ2-3; D is ambiguous. This CDR3 contains 13 residues. Trimming took 2 bases from V and 5 from J, leaving 9 bases between them. Germline loops: CDR1 SGHDT, CDR2 YYEEEE. CDR3 in amino acids: CASSFELGDTQYF. The DNA of the CDR3 is TGTGCCAGCAGCTTCGAACTTGGAGATACGCAGTATTTT.

The V call is TRBV2, the J call TRBJ1-1; D remains unclear. V was trimmed by 4 bases and J by 1 base, leaving 7 bases between them. The CDR3 contains 13 residues. CDR1 SNHLY and CDR2 FYNNEI come from the germline V gene. CDR3 in amino acids: CASSGEGNTEAFF. As DNA, the CDR3 is TGTGCCAGCAGTGGGGAGGGGAACACTGAAGCTTTCTTT.

The chain employs TRBV11-1 and TRBJ2-1; 7 bases fit TRBD1. Unmatched junction bases numbered 10, after V lost 5 bases and J lost 9 bases. Germline loops: CDR1 SGHAT, CDR2 FQDESV (reference sequence). The CDR3 contains 14 residues. The CDR3 is CASSPIDRAFEQFF. DNA of the CDR3: TGTGCCAGCAGCCCGATCGACAGGGCTTTTGAGCAGTTCTTC. The complete variable domain, with remaining parts taken from reference TRBV11-1 and TRBJ2-1, reads EAEVAQSPRYKITEKSQAVAFWCDPISGHATLYWYRQILGQGPELLVQFQDESVVDDSQLPKDRFSAERLKGVDSTLKIQPAELGDSAMYLCASSPIDRAFEQFFGPGTRLTVL.

The gene calls are TRBV20-1 and TRBJ2-3; 12 nucleotides match TRBD2. With 5 bases clipped from V and 5 bases from J, the junction kept 8 bases outside the gene matches. The CDR3 totals 15 residues. Germline V gene sequence: CDR1 DFQATT, CDR2 SNEGSKA (reference sequence). CDR3 residues: CSAGRLAGVGDTQYF. CDR3 nucleotide sequence: TGCAGTGCTGGTAGACTAGCGGGAGTGGGAGATACGCAGTATTTT.

The chain links TRBV11-3 to TRBJ2-1; TRBD1 matches at 9 bases. V gave up 3 bases and J gave up 9 bases; unmatched junction bases: 12. The CDR3 runs 16 residues. Germline V gene data show CDR1 as SGHNT and CDR2 as YENEEA. CDR3 bases: TGTGCCAGCAGCTTCTCCGGGACAGGGAGGTTTGGTGAGCAGTTCTTC. This sequence encodes CASSFSGTGRFGEQFF.

The rearrangement uses TRBV5-5 and TRBJ2-7; D unresolved. V lost 0 bases to trimming and J lost 4 bases, with 2 bases between them. The CDR3 is made up of 11 amino acids. Looked up from germline, CDR1 is SGHKS and CDR2 is YYEKEE (reference sequence). As DNA, the CDR3 is TGTGCCAGCAGCTTGGAATACGAGCAGTACGTC. The encoded protein is CASSLEYEQYV.

The genes are TRBV10-3 and TRBJ1-4; D is ambiguous. CDR3 length: 15 residues. CDR1 is ENHRY and CDR2 is SYGVKD in the germline V gene. Trimming left V 4 bases short and J 3 bases short, with 12 bases between. CDR3 nucleotide sequence: TGTGCCATCAGTGCATCCCTGGGGTCTAATGAAAAACTGTTTTTT. Translated: CAISASLGSNEKLFF.

This clonotype was recorded only once. V usage is TRBV11-1 and J usage is TRBJ2-3; 7 bases map to TRBD2. This CDR3 has 14 residues. V was clipped by 8 bases and J by 1 base; unmatched bases: 6. CDR1 and CDR2 (germline): SGHAT, FQDESV (reference sequence). CDR3 amino acids: CASGQGGRTDTQYF. CDR3 nucleotide sequence: TGTGCCAGCGGGCAGGGAGGGCGCACAGATACGCAGTATTTT.